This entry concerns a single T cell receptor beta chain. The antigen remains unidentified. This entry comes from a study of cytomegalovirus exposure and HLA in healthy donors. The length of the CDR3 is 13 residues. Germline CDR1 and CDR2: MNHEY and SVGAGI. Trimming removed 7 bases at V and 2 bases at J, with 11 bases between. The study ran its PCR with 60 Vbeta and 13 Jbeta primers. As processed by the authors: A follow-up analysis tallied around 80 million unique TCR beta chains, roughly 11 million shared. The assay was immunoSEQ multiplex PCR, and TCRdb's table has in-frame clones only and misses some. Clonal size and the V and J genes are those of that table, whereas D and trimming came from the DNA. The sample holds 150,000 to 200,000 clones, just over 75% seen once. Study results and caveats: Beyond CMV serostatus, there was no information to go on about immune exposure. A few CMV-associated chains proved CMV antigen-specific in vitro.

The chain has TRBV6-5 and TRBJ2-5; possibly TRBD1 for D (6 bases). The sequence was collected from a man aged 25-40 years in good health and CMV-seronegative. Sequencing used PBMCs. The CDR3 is CASTRQVQETQYF. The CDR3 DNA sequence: TGTGCCAGCACGAGACAGGTGCAAGAGACCCAGTACTTC.